This T cell receptor beta chain was recovered during a study of blood T cell repertoires in COVID-19. In the study overall: Spain, Italy and the United States supplied samples that represented acute and convalescent COVID-19.

Per the study methods: By means of reference gene primer amplification, nucleated cell counts were estimated. Clones were read by immunoSEQ multiplex PCR, and TCRdb kept only the in-frame ones, dropping some. The V and J calls and clone size are taken from that table; D and trimming were inferred from the DNA. The table includes 20,000 to 25,000 clones, over 85% detected once. What was sequenced was peripheral blood. The TCR sequence derives from a human donor in a cohort sampled during active COVID-19.

The CDR3 sequence: CASSSLTSGGITDTQYF. The CDR3 nucleotides read TGTGCCAGCAGCTCCCTTACTAGCGGGGGAATCACAGATACGCAGTATTTT. The chain has TRBV7-2 and TRBJ2-3, with TRBD2 matching over 11 bases. Trimming at V came to 4 bases and at J to 2 bases, leaving 8 bases not matched to a gene. Germline CDR1 is SGHTA and CDR2 is FQGNSA. This CDR3 is 17 amino acids long.